These 14 T cell receptor beta chains came from one sample sequenced in a study of T cell responses to AZD1222 COVID-19 vaccine. Method: immunoSEQ multiplex PCR; TCRdb's copy keeps in-frame clones and lacks some. Among more than 85,000 clones listed, about 88% were seen once. This specimen was peripheral blood, taken on day 0 of AZD1222 vaccination. These receptors all stem from an adult in good health.

This clone was counted a few times. V is TRBV4-1 and J is TRBJ1-1; TRBD1 might be the D (6 bases). Trimming stripped 3 bases from V and 3 bases from J, with 17 bases between. The CDR3 length is 16 residues. Germline CDR1 MGHRA, CDR2 YSYEKL. In DNA form, the CDR3 reads TGCGCCAGCAGCCAGGGTCTTAAGGGGGGGTACACTGAAGCTTTCTTT. This gives the protein CASSQGLKGGYTEAFF.

This clone came up a few times. The rearrangement links TRBV28 to TRBJ1-6; D is unresolved. Trimming cost V 5 bases and J 9 bases, with 14 bases left between them. The CDR3 has 14 residues. Germline V gives CDR1 MDHEN, CDR2 SYDVKM. The CDR3 protein is CASSPREQISPLHF. The CDR3 DNA reads TGTGCCAGCAGTCCCCGGGAGCAGATTTCACCCCTCCACTTT. The variable domain in full, with the rest retrieved from reference TRBV28 and TRBJ1-6, is DVKVTQSSRYLVKRTGEKVFLECVQDMDHENMFWYRQDPGLGLRLIYFSYDVKMKEKGDIPEGYSVSREKKERFSLILESASTNQTSMYLCASSPREQISPLHFGNGTRLTVT.

V usage is TRBV30 and J usage is TRBJ1-1; 7 bases line up with TRBD1. Germline loops: CDR1 GTSNPN, CDR2 SVGIG (reference sequence). This CDR3 is built from 14 residues. With V trimmed by 5 bases and J by 1 base, 7 bases remained unmatched. Here the CDR3 DNA reads TGTGCCTGGGGGGTACAGGGGACGAACACTGAAGCTTTCTTT. It codes for CAWGVQGTNTEAFF.

This chain uses TRBV12-3 or TRBV12-4 with TRBJ1-1; D unclear. This CDR3 is built from 13 residues. Between the trimmed V and J ends, which lost 6 bases and 2 bases, there was a span of 10 bases. The DNA of the CDR3 is TGTGCCAGCAGCCGATCACCCAACACTGAAGCTTTCTTT. This translates into CASSRSPNTEAFF.

V is TRBV5-1 and J is TRBJ1-4; D gene uncertain. Germline-derived CDR1 and CDR2 are SGHRS and YFSETQ. The CDR3 consists of 15 residues. V lost 0 bases and J lost 5, with 11 bases in between. For the CDR3, the DNA is TGCGCCAGCAGCTTGGTGGTAGGACCCAATGAAAAACTGTTTTTT. Translating gives CASSLVVGPNEKLFF.

The V gene is TRBV7-3, the J gene TRBJ2-2, with D hard to call. Germline V lookup: CDR1 SGHTA, CDR2 FQGTGA. Trimming removed 2 bases from V and 4 bases from J, with 5 bases in between. The CDR3 has 13 amino acids. The CDR3 region is CASSLRGTGELFF. The DNA of the CDR3 is TGTGCCAGCAGCTTACGAGGCACCGGGGAGCTGTTTTTT.

This sequence joins TRBV5-6 and TRBJ1-6, with TRBD1 identical over 7 bases. Trimming at V came to 4 bases and at J to 8 bases, leaving 6 bases not matched to a gene. This CDR3 has 14 amino acids. The V gene's germline CDR1 is SGHDT and CDR2 YYEEEE. In DNA form, the CDR3 reads TGTGCCAGCAGCCCCCGACAGGGATATTCACCCCTCCACTTT. It translates to CASSPRQGYSPLHF.

The CDR3 protein is CASSPTRQGFAFF. The CDR3 DNA is TGTGCCAGCTCACCAACGCGACAGGGTTTCGCTTTCTTT. This chain connects TRBV18 to TRBJ1-1, with 7 nucleotides matching TRBD1. Germline loops: CDR1 KGHSH, CDR2 LQKENI. The V and J ends lost 2 bases and 11 bases, in that order; junction bases with no gene match: 8. The CDR3 spans 13 residues. The entire variable domain, with the rest obtained from reference TRBV18 and TRBJ1-1, is as follows: NAGVMQNPRHLVRRRGQEARLRCSPMKGHSHVYWYRQLPEEGLKFMVYLQKENIIDESGMPKERFSAEFPKEGPSILRIQQVVRGDSAAYFCASSPTRQGFAFFGQGTRLTVV.

The V call is TRBV2, the J call TRBJ2-5; 7 bases are shared with TRBD2. V shed 0 bases and J 1 base; nucleotides not matched to a gene: 5. Germline V gives CDR1 SNHLY, CDR2 FYNNEI. The CDR3 contains 16 residues. CDR3 bases: TGTGCCAGCAGTGAAGCGCGGTCTAGCGGCCAAGAGACCCAGTACTTC. This sequence encodes CASSEARSSGQETQYF. Supplemented by reference TRBV2 and TRBJ2-5, the full variable domain reads EPEVTQTPSHQVTQMGQEVILRCVPISNHLYFYWYRQILGQKVEFLVSFYNNEISEKSEIFDDQFSVERPDGSNFTLKIRSTKLEDSAMYFCASSEARSSGQETQYFGPGTRLLVL.

The chain couples TRBV5-6 to TRBJ1-5; TRBD1 aligns across 7 bases. From germline, CDR1 is SGHDT and CDR2 YYEEEE. Trimming took 1 base from V and 4 from J; bases not matched to a gene: 5. The CDR3 is 15 residues long. The DNA of the CDR3 is TGTGCCAGCAGCTTGCAGGACAGGCCAAATCAGCCCCAGCATTTT. This sequence encodes CASSLQDRPNQPQHF.

This clone was counted between two and nine times. This rearrangement joins TRBV28 to TRBJ1-6; D perhaps matches TRBD1 (6 bases). V gave up 5 bases and J gave up 9 bases, with 17 bases separating them. The CDR3 is made up of 15 amino acids. Germline V gene lookup returns CDR1 MDHEN and CDR2 SYDVKM. This chain's CDR3 is CASSPLSGVTSPLHF. The CDR3 coding sequence is TGTGCCAGCAGTCCGTTATCAGGGGTAACTTCACCCCTCCACTTT.

This chain links TRBV7-9 with TRBJ2-1; TRBD2 matches 7 bases. This CDR3 comprises 13 residues. V shed 4 bases, J shed 10 bases, and the junction held 7 bases outside the gene matches. The V gene's germline CDR1 is SEHNR and CDR2 FQNEAQ (reference sequence). The CDR3: CASSSGPGGEQFF. The DNA of the CDR3 is TGTGCCAGCAGCTCTGGACCCGGGGGGGAGCAGTTCTTC.

This rearrangement joins TRBV6-5 to TRBJ1-5, with TRBD1 as a possible D gene (6 bases). V dropped 6 bases and J dropped 0 bases, with 12 bases sitting between them. The CDR3 extends over 15 amino acids. The germline gives CDR1 MNHEY, CDR2 SVGAGI. CDR3 bases: TGTGCCAGCAGAGGACAGCTTGGTAGCAATCAGCCCCAGCATTTT. Protein: CASRGQLGSNQPQHF.

The CDR3: CASGTGWGTEAFF. In nucleotides, the CDR3 is TGTGCTAGTGGCACAGGGTGGGGCACTGAAGCTTTCTTT. The gene calls are TRBV12-5 and TRBJ1-1; weak D call: TRBD1 (6 bases). In germline, CDR1 is LGHNT, CDR2 FRNRAP. V lost 6 bases and J 4 bases, leaving 12 bases between the germline ends. This CDR3 is 13 amino acids long. The full variable domain, completed using reference TRBV12-5 and TRBJ1-1, is DARVTQTPRHKVTEMGQEVTMRCQPILGHNTVFWYRQTMMQGLELLAYFRNRAPLDDSGMPKDRFSAEMPDATLATLKIQPSEPRDSAVYFCASGTGWGTEAFFGQGTRLTVV.